This T cell receptor beta chain derives from a study of blood T cell repertoires in COVID-19 (dated by TCRdb to the early 2020s). Concerning the study at large: Samples from collaborators originated in the United States, Italy and Spain and spanned both the acute and convalescent phases of COVID-19. The repertoires were made available in a free public database intended to serve as a resource for research on the immune response to SARS-CoV-2. Where available, HLA class I and class II types were obtained from metadata supplied by the sample provider rather than from assay-based typing. Samples came from the ongoing ImmuneRACE study (first 160 participants) plus 1,254 subjects from 6 global collaborators. The sample metadata nearly always contained a de-identified subject ID, COVID-19 status, age in years and sex. Deeply sampled blood TCRbeta repertoires from subjects exposed to, actively infected with, or recovered from COVID-19 were included in the dataset. The material from the prospective study consisted of cDNA or gDNA derived from T cells, B-cell-depleted T cells, or PBMCs.

Points on this clone: What this receptor recognizes is not known. No clone much larger than this one lies a single base away; base qualities are absent.

Results the study describes overall, beyond this receptor: The amount of clinical and demographic metadata varied by source and participant and was provided uncurated.

Participants in the prospective study were aged about 18 to 95 years, lived in more than 20 United States geographic areas, and enrolled through a virtual design. In the prospective study, cohorts were assigned on the basis of participant-reported clinical history obtained from a screening survey and a study questionnaire. ImmuneRACE Cohort 3 recovered participants were defined by two consecutive negative NP/OP PCR tests, healthcare professional clearance, or symptom resolution. Each participant in the prospective study had whole blood, serum and a nasopharyngeal or oropharyngeal swab collected by mobile phlebotomists. Additional blood draws and questionnaires over a roughly two-month period could optionally be provided by prospective study participants. Blood samples from the prospective study were shipped frozen or at room temperature prior to DNA extraction. The immunoSEQ Assay, a bias-controlled multiplex PCR, was used to amplify TCRbeta CDR3 regions from genomic DNA. Processing in the source paper ran as follows. The number of nucleated cells in each sample was estimated by amplification of reference gene primers within the assay. To quantify the absolute abundance of each unique TCRbeta CDR3 rearrangement, sequence reads were collapsed and filtered. For each sample, productive Simpson clonality was calculated by taking the square root of Simpson's diversity index across productive rearrangements. In TCRdb, the immuneACCESS table is reduced to in-frame sequences with V and J assigned. These tables do not hold every clone; where another copy was compared, an unresolved V gene accounts for under half, and the others remain unexplained. Clone size and the V and J calls come from that table; the DNA yielded D and trimming. This sample holds fewer than 400,000 clones; nearly 90% were observed only once. The leading ten clones occupy 1.5% to 2% of the sample.

The CDR3, from cysteine to phenylalanine, totals 13 residues. The entry retains the CDR3 DNA only, 39 bases that are in frame from base 1. V is trimmed back by 6 bases and J by 14 bases, and the junction contains 12 bases that no gene match accounts for. Per the germline V gene, SGHTA is the CDR1 and FQGTGA is the CDR2. The sequence derives from a woman aged 25 to 45 who had recovered from COVID-19. The chain is assembled from TRBV7-3 and TRBJ2-2, with TRBD1 matching 7 junction bases. The sequencing sample was made of PBMCs or T cells enriched from blood (not recorded which). At the DNA level, the sequence is TGTGCCAGCAGTCAAATCCGGGACAGCCAACTGTTTTTT. Translation gives CASSQIRDSQLFF.